A single sample is the source of the 5 T cell receptor beta chains below, sequenced in a study of neurological immune-mediated disorders. Time point of the sample: longitudinal time-point 2. TCRdb reprocessed the 5' RACE reads with MiXCR, giving one entry per CDR3 protein. The sample lists about 90,000 distinct CDR3 sequences, under 15% occurring once. Sequences were obtained from PBMCs. The receptor set was obtained from a female donor with HTLV-1-associated myelopathy (HAM/TSP).

As regards this clonotype: A much larger clonotype is one base distant, so this may be a read error. The chain couples TRBV6-5 to TRBJ2-1; 8 nucleotides agree with TRBD2. Germline V gene data show CDR1 as MNHEY and CDR2 as SVGAGI. The CDR3 extends over 16 amino acids. The CDR3 region is CASSSRRGASYNGQFF. CDR3 DNA: TGTGCCAGCAGTTCTCGGCGGGGGGCCTCCTACAATGGGCAGTTCTTC.

This clonotype was observed many times. CDR3 DNA: TGTGCCAGCAGCTGGGGCCGGGACAGCACAAATGAAAAACTGTTTTTT. Amino acid sequence: CASSWGRDSTNEKLFF. This chain uses TRBV5-5 with TRBJ1-4; 7 positions agree with TRBD1. Trimming cost V 3 bases and J 5 bases; bases outside gene matches: 10. The germline V gene has CDR1 SGHKS and CDR2 YYEKEE (reference sequence). The CDR3 sequence is 16 residues long.

This clonotype has ten or more counts. This rearrangement joins TRBV4-2 to TRBJ2-3; 7 bases match TRBD2. With V trimmed by 5 bases and J by 0 bases, 2 bases remained unmatched. This CDR3 is built from 14 residues. The V gene's germline CDR1 is LGHNA and CDR2 YNFKEQ. The CDR3 bases are TGTGCCAGCAGCTCTAGCGGAAGCACAGATACGCAGTATTTT. It codes for CASSSSGSTDTQYF.

This clonotype was detected ten times or more. The rearrangement uses TRBV5-1 and TRBJ2-1; D is uncertain. Trimming shortened V by 4 bases and J by 0 bases, and 8 bases separated the two germline ends. The CDR3 loop spans 14 amino acids. Germline-derived CDR1 and CDR2 are SGHRS and YFSETQ. The CDR3 reads CASSPAVSYNEQFF. The CDR3, as DNA: TGCGCCAGCAGCCCGGCAGTCTCCTACAATGAGCAGTTCTTC.

This clonotype was counted at least ten times. The chain uses TRBV20-1 and TRBJ2-5; unclear D gene. The V gene's germline CDR1 is DFQATT and CDR2 SNEGSKA (reference sequence). The V end was cut by 0 bases, the J end by 3 bases, with 2 bases between. The CDR3 contains 11 residues. The CDR3 protein is CSAREEETQYF. The CDR3 DNA reads as TGCAGTGCTAGAGAGGAAGAGACCCAGTACTTC.